A single sample gave rise to the 28 T cell receptor beta chains below, sequenced in a study of beta chain features in type 1 diabetes. Study observations and caveats: The study found moderately but significantly shorter TCRB CDR3s in all four CD4+ subsets of Type 1 diabetes patients.

No antigen has been identified for these receptors. What was sequenced were expressed TCRB transcripts, since all of the isolated RNA had been reverse transcribed. TCRdb's copy holds only in-frame clones and misses some; the assay was immunoSEQ multiplex PCR. The sample lists 350,000 to 450,000 clones; around 12% were seen once. Input material: naive CD4+ T cells from blood. These TCRs come from a woman aged 18-29 years with type 1 diabetes.

In this sample, this clone turned up a few times. This rearrangement joins TRBV7-8 to TRBJ2-1; 9 bases match TRBD2. The CDR3 runs to 16 residues. V was pared by 3 bases and J by 5 bases, with 8 bases of the junction left unmatched. Looked up from germline, CDR1 is SGHVS and CDR2 is FQNEAQ. Here the CDR3 reads CASSLGLAIGDNEQFF. The CDR3 DNA reads as TGTGCCAGCAGCTTGGGACTAGCCATAGGCGACAATGAGCAGTTCTTC.

This sequence joins TRBV2 and TRBJ2-1; perhaps TRBD1 as D (5 bases). This CDR3 contains 12 residues. Trimming pared 6 bases from V and 5 bases from J, leaving 8 bases between. Germline V lookup: CDR1 SNHLY, CDR2 FYNNEI. The CDR3 nucleotides are TGTGCCAGCAGGACAGTTCACAATGAGCAGTTCTTC. It specifies CASRTVHNEQFF.

The V gene is TRBV19, the J gene TRBJ2-1; TRBD2 matches 7 bases. CDR3 length: 14 residues. Germline V gene sequence: CDR1 LNHDA, CDR2 SQIVND (reference sequence). V lost 1 base to trimming and J lost 9 bases; unmatched junction nucleotides: 6. DNA of the CDR3: TGTGCCAGTAGTATAGTGGCGGGGGACGGTGAGCAGTTCTTC. Translation gives CASSIVAGDGEQFF.

The chain uses TRBV18 and TRBJ2-7; 7 positions agree with TRBD2. Per germline, CDR1 KGHSH and CDR2 LQKENI. The CDR3 extends over 14 amino acids. Trimming took 3 bases from V and 2 from J; bases not matched to a gene: 4. CDR3: CASSPRGVPYEQYF. The CDR3 DNA follows: TGTGCCAGCTCACCCCGGGGGGTACCCTACGAGCAGTACTTC.

The rearrangement links TRBV20-1 to TRBJ1-1, with D uncertain. Trimming pared 7 bases from V and 5 bases from J, leaving 11 bases between. This CDR3 is built from 11 residues. CDR1 is DFQATT, CDR2 SNEGSKA, per germline (reference sequence). The CDR3 bases are TGCAGTGTCGGAGGGAGAACTGAAGCTTTCTTT. Its protein product is CSVGGRTEAFF.

V is TRBV4-1 and J is TRBJ2-7, with 7 positions matching TRBD2. Unmatched junction bases numbered 9, after V lost 0 bases and J lost 4 bases. The CDR3 consists of 16 residues. In germline, CDR1 is MGHRA, CDR2 YSYEKL. The CDR3 DNA reads as TGCGCCAGCAGCCAAGATGTTCCCAGCGGGAAATACGAGCAGTACTTC. This sequence encodes CASSQDVPSGKYEQYF.

This chain connects TRBV6-5 to TRBJ2-3; unclear D gene. V lost 4 bases and J 5 bases, leaving 10 bases between the germline ends. CDR1 MNHEY and CDR2 SVGAGI come from the germline V gene. The CDR3 covers 13 residues. CDR3 amino acids: CASSLQSEDTQYF. The CDR3 region has the DNA TGTGCCAGCAGTTTACAGTCGGAAGATACGCAGTATTTT.

This clone appeared a few times. J is TRBJ1-1 and V is TRBV30, with 7 bases matching TRBD1. Germline CDR1 GTSNPN, CDR2 SVGIG (reference sequence). V dropped 4 bases and J dropped 4; count of bases not matched to a gene: 6. This CDR3 comprises 13 residues. DNA for the CDR3: TGTGCCTGGAAGGGACAGTGGGGCACTGAAGCTTTCTTT. It yields the protein CAWKGQWGTEAFF.

This clone has a handful of counts. Other DNA sequences in the same sample also yield this CDR3. This chain uses TRBV5-1 with TRBJ2-5; a possible D gene is TRBD1 (6 bases). The ends were cut back, 4 bases at V and 2 bases at J, with 12 bases in the middle. Germline CDR1 reads SGHRS; CDR2 reads YFSETQ. The CDR3 runs 14 residues. In nucleotides, the CDR3 is TGCGCCAGCAGCCCCGGGACACAACAAGAGACCCAGTACTTC. This codes for CASSPGTQQETQYF. The variable domain in full, with the rest retrieved from reference TRBV5-1 and TRBJ2-5, is KAGVTQTPRYLIKTRGQQVTLSCSPISGHRSVSWYQQTPGQGLQFLFEYFSETQRNKGNFPGRFSGRQFSNSRSEMNVSTLELGDSALYLCASSPGTQQETQYFGPGTRLLVL.

This sequence joins TRBV28 and TRBJ2-7; 8 bases match TRBD1. Germline lookup yields CDR1 MDHEN and CDR2 SYDVKM. This CDR3 has 16 residues. V shed 4 bases and J 5 bases; nucleotides not matched to a gene: 13. The CDR3 DNA reads as TGTGCCAGCAGTTCCCCCGGCGGACAGGGCACGGACGAGCAGTACTTC. Protein: CASSSPGGQGTDEQYF.

This clone was found once. The chain has TRBV4-1 and TRBJ1-5; 7 nucleotides match TRBD1. With 1 base clipped from V and 4 bases from J, the junction kept 4 bases outside the gene matches. There are 15 residues in the CDR3. Per the germline V gene, CDR1 is MGHRA and CDR2 is YSYEKL. In DNA, the CDR3 is TGCGCCAGCAGCCAAGGGGCAGGGGGTAATCAGCCCCAGCATTTT. Translated, it gives CASSQGAGGNQPQHF.

The rearrangement joins TRBV9 to TRBJ2-1; possible D gene TRBD2, 6 bases. V dropped 3 bases and J dropped 2 bases, with 9 bases sitting between them. The CDR3 is made up of 14 amino acids. The germline V gene encodes CDR1 SGDLS and CDR2 YYNGEE. The CDR3 region has the DNA TGTGCCAGCAGCGCCTGGGGGGCCTACAATGAGCAGTTCTTC. Protein: CASSAWGAYNEQFF.

The J gene is TRBJ1-3, the V gene TRBV25-1; a possible D gene is TRBD1 (6 bases). From germline, CDR1 is MGHDK and CDR2 SYGVNS. V lost 2 bases, J lost 3 bases, and 14 bases lay in between. CDR3 length: 16 residues. CDR3 residues: CASSEDPGVSGNTIYF. CDR3 coding DNA: TGTGCCAGCAGTGAAGACCCAGGGGTTAGTGGAAACACCATATATTTT.

The chain employs TRBV19 and TRBJ2-7, with D possibly matching TRBD2 (6 bases). Germline CDR1 and CDR2: LNHDA and SQIVND (reference sequence). Trimming took 3 bases from V and 1 from J, leaving 13 bases between them. The CDR3 has 15 amino acids. The CDR3 nucleotides are TGTGCCAGTAGTATTGTCTGGGACTTATCCTACGAGCAGTACTTC. It encodes CASSIVWDLSYEQYF.

This clone was picked up a small number of times. V and J are TRBV2 and TRBJ1-5; unclear D gene. The CDR3 sequence is 14 residues long. The germline CDR1 and CDR2 sequences are SNHLY and FYNNEI. The ends were cut back, 5 bases at V and 0 bases at J, with 8 bases in the middle. For the CDR3, the DNA is TGTGCCAGCAGTTTGGACTATAGCAATCAGCCCCAGCATTTT. Translating it yields CASSLDYSNQPQHF.

The table lists this clone with a few counts. The genes are TRBV30 and TRBJ2-1; D may be TRBD2 (5 bases). The CDR3 spans 12 residues. Germline V gives CDR1 GTSNPN, CDR2 SVGIG (reference sequence). Trimming took 2 bases from V and 13 from J, leaving 15 bases between them. CDR3 region: CAWSRSPGSQFF. The CDR3 region has the DNA TGTGCCTGGAGTCGGTCCCCGGGGTCACAGTTCTTC.

The chain combines TRBV5-6 with TRBJ2-1, with 7 nucleotides matching TRBD2. CDR3 size: 14 residues. Looked up from germline, CDR1 is SGHDT and CDR2 is YYEEEE. The J segment lost 6 bases and the V segment lost 1 base, leaving 4 bases of the junction unmatched. DNA of the CDR3: TGTGCCAGCAGCTTGTCCCCGGGAGGCAATGAGCAGTTCTTC. This gives the protein CASSLSPGGNEQFF.

Only a few counts were recorded for this clone. The chain combines TRBV25-1 with TRBJ1-2; the match to TRBD1 covers 7 bases. The germline gives CDR1 MGHDK, CDR2 SYGVNS. The J segment lost 2 bases and the V segment lost 6 bases, leaving 6 bases of the junction unmatched. The CDR3 runs to 14 residues. The DNA for the CDR3 is TGTGCCAGCAGCATCGTAGGGGGCAACTATGGCTACACCTTC. Translating gives CASSIVGGNYGYTF.

This clone was seen only a few times. The same CDR3 also results from other DNA sequences found in this sample. This rearrangement joins TRBV7-2 to TRBJ2-5; weak D call: TRBD2 (6 bases). The CDR3 consists of 13 residues. Germline V lookup: CDR1 SGHTA, CDR2 FQGNSA. V shed 1 base and J shed 5 bases, with 8 bases lying between them. This CDR3 reads CASSLGGGETQYF. The CDR3, as DNA: TGTGCCAGCAGCTTAGGAGGAGGGGAGACCCAGTACTTC.

This chain links TRBV29-1 with TRBJ1-2; possibly TRBD1 for D (5 bases). The CDR3 extends over 14 amino acids. V lost 4 bases and J 2 bases, leaving 14 bases between the germline ends. Looked up from germline, CDR1 is SQVTM and CDR2 is ANQGSEA. CDR3 sequence reads: CSVARDGGNYGYTF. The CDR3 DNA is TGCAGCGTTGCGCGGGACGGGGGGAACTATGGCTACACCTTC.

This clone was observed a few times. J is TRBJ2-1 and V is TRBV5-4; a possible D gene is TRBD1 (6 bases). This CDR3 is built from 14 residues. V dropped 2 bases and J dropped 10 bases, with 16 bases sitting between them. CDR1 and CDR2 from the germline V gene are SGHNT and YYREEE (reference sequence). The CDR3 protein is CASSLAQGTGEQFF. The DNA for the CDR3 is TGTGCCAGCAGCTTAGCACAGGGAACGGGAGAGCAGTTCTTC.

This clone turned up a few times. The rearrangement joins TRBV13 to TRBJ2-7, with 9 bases matching TRBD2. The CDR3 has 15 residues. Germline lookup yields CDR1 PRHDT and CDR2 FYEKMQ (reference sequence). V trimming: 4 bases; J trimming: 4 bases; junction bases outside the gene matches: 8. DNA for the CDR3: TGTGCCAGCAGCTCCCCGGGGAGCGGGGGGTACGAGCAGTACTTC. It translates to CASSSPGSGGYEQYF.

This clone was seen a handful of times. The CDR3 loop is CASRPADRVVGYTF. The CDR3 nucleotides are TGTGCCAGCAGGCCAGCCGACAGGGTGGTTGGCTACACCTTC. V is TRBV7-9 and J is TRBJ1-2, with 7 bases lining up with TRBD1. CDR3 length equals 14 residues. V shed 6 bases, J shed 7 bases, and the junction held 11 bases outside the gene matches. CDR1 and CDR2 from the germline V gene are SEHNR and FQNEAQ (reference sequence).

This clone has just a few counts. This sequence joins TRBV9 and TRBJ1-5; perhaps TRBD1 as D (6 bases). The CDR3 sequence is 14 residues long. Trimming took off 0 bases at V and 4 bases at J, with 8 bases between the two ends. From germline, CDR1 is SGDLS and CDR2 YYNGEE. The CDR3 sequence is CASSVGTANQPQHF. The CDR3, as DNA: TGTGCCAGCAGCGTAGGGACAGCAAATCAGCCCCAGCATTTT. Based on the CDR3 plus reference TRBV9 and TRBJ1-5, the full variable domain is DSGVTQTPKHLITATGQRVTLRCSPRSGDLSVYWYQQSLDQGLQFLIQYYNGEERAKGNILERFSAQQFPDLHSELNLSSLELGDSALYFCASSVGTANQPQHFGDGTRLSIL.

This clone was observed a few times. The V call is TRBV4-3, the J call TRBJ1-1, with TRBD1 as a possible D gene (5 bases). V was shortened by 0 bases and J by 0 bases, with 8 bases between the two germline ends. The CDR3 length is 15 residues. Germline V CDR1 and CDR2: LGHNA, YSLEER. CDR3 loop: CASSQDGQMNTEAFF. CDR3 DNA: TGCGCCAGCAGCCAAGACGGACAAATGAACACTGAAGCTTTCTTT.

This clone was counted only a few times. The genes are TRBV5-4 and TRBJ2-3; tentatively, D is TRBD1 (7 bases). The CDR3 runs to 14 residues. Between the trimmed V and J ends, which lost 4 bases and 3 bases, there was a span of 12 bases. Germline V CDR1 and CDR2: SGHNT, YYREEE (reference sequence). As DNA, the CDR3 is TGTGCCAGCAGCGGGGCAGGGGGGACAGATACGCAGTATTTT. It yields the protein CASSGAGGTDTQYF.

This clone was counted between two and nine times. J is TRBJ1-2 and V is TRBV28; 7 bases map to TRBD1. The CDR3 extends over 13 amino acids. With V trimmed by 6 bases and J by 8 bases, 9 bases remained unmatched. Per the germline V gene, CDR1 is MDHEN and CDR2 is SYDVKM. The DNA for the CDR3 is TGTGCCAGCAGAAAGCAGGGACAGAACGGCTACACCTTC. It is translated as CASRKQGQNGYTF.

This clone occurred a few times. The chain uses TRBV15 and TRBJ2-1; 7 bases are shared with TRBD1. The CDR3 length is 15 residues. Germline V gene sequence: CDR1 LNHNV, CDR2 YYDKDF (reference sequence). J was trimmed by 6 bases and V by 4 bases; bases with no gene match: 9. The CDR3 loop is CATSTLDRITNEQFF. CDR3 DNA: TGTGCCACCAGCACACTGGACAGGATAACCAATGAGCAGTTCTTC.